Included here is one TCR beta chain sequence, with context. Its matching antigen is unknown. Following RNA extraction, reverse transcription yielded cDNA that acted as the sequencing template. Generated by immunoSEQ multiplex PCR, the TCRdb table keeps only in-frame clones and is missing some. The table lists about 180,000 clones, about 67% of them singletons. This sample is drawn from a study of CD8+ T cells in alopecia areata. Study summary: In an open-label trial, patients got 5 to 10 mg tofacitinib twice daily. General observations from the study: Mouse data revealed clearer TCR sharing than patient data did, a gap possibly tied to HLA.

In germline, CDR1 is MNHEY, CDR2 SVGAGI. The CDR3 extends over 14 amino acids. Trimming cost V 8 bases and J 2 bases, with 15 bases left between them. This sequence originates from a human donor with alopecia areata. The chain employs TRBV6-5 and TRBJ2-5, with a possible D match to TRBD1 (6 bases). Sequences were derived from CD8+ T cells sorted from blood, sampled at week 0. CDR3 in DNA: TGTGCCAGCGCTCTGGGGACACAACAAGAGACCCAGTACTTC. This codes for CASALGTQQETQYF.